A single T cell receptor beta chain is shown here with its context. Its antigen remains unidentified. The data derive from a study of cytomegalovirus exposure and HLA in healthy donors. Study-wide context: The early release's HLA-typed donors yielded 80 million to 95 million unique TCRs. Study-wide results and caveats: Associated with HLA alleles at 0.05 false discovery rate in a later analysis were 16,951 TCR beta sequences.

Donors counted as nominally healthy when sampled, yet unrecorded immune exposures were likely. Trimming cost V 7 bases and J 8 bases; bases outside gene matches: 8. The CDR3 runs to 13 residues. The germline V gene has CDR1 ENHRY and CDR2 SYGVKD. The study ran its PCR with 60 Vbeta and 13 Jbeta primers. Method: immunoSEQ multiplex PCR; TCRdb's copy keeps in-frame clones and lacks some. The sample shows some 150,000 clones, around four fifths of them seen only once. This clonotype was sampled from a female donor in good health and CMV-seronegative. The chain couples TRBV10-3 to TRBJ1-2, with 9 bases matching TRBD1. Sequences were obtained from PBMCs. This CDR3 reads CAINSGTGPGYTF. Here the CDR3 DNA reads TGTGCCATCAATTCCGGGACAGGGCCGGGCTACACCTTC.